Presented here are 5 T cell receptor beta chains from one specimen sequenced in a study of blood T cells in healthy people across ages. A second PCR of 7 to 11 cycles used a sample-barcoded 5' primer and a J-beta primer mix. TCRdb re-called the 5' RACE reads with MiXCR, one entry per CDR3 protein. The table shows 800,000 to 950,000 distinct CDR3 sequences, with roughly 28% occurring only once. This same sample was also taken into another study, of T cells of mothers and their children.

Sequencing used blood. Every receptor here comes from a woman aged 40 to 55 in good health.

This clonotype was observed a handful of times. This may be a read error: a much more frequent sequence differs by one nucleotide. This chain links TRBV4-1 with TRBJ2-7; D not resolved. Germline V gene sequence: CDR1 MGHRA, CDR2 YSYEKL. The germline V and J ends were trimmed by 3 bases and 1 base, with 13 bases remaining between them. The CDR3 runs to 15 residues. CDR3 amino acids: CASSHAIWCSYEQYF. CDR3 nucleotides: TGCGCCAGCAGCCATGCTATTTGGTGTTCCTACGAGCAGTACTTC.

As to this clonotype: A much larger clone sits a single nucleotide away, making a read error possible. The V call is TRBV5-1, the J call TRBJ2-1; 9 bases align to TRBD1. This CDR3 is 15 amino acids long. CDR1 and CDR2 from the germline V gene are SGHRS and YFSETQ. CDR3 residues: CAGSPGQGIYNEQFF. The CDR3 nucleotides are TGCGCCGGCAGCCCCGGACAGGGGATCTACAATGAGCAGTTCTTC. The variable domain in full, completed from reference TRBV5-1 and TRBJ2-1, reads KAGVTQTPRYLIKTRGQQVTLSCSPISGHRSVSWYQQTPGQGLQFLFEYFSETQRNKGNFPGRFSGRQFSNSRSEMNVSTLELGDSALYLCAGSPGQGIYNEQFFGPGTRLTVL.

A few counts support this clonotype. The V and J genes are TRBV7-2 and TRBJ1-1, with D possibly being TRBD1 (5 bases). Trimming took 5 bases from V and 1 from J, leaving 14 bases between them. Germline CDR1 reads SGHTA; CDR2 reads FQGNSA. There are 15 residues in the CDR3. DNA of the CDR3: TGTGCCAGCAGCACCTACAGGCGAACGAACACTGAAGCTTTCTTT. This gives the protein CASSTYRRTNTEAFF.

The rearrangement links TRBV28 to TRBJ1-2; a weak D match, TRBD1 (5 bases). This CDR3 contains 12 residues. Trimming left V 8 bases short and J 1 base short, with 8 bases between. The germline CDR1 and CDR2 sequences are MDHEN and SYDVKM. As DNA, the CDR3 is TGTGCCAGCGGGGGGTATAACTATGGCTACACCTTC. Its protein is CASGGYNYGYTF.

This clonotype was counted many times. The V call is TRBV20-1, the J call TRBJ2-5, with 9 bases identical to TRBD2. The J segment lost 1 base and the V segment lost 2 bases, leaving 2 bases of the junction unmatched. Per germline, CDR1 DFQATT and CDR2 SNEGSKA (reference sequence). The CDR3 spans 14 residues. The CDR3 DNA follows: TGCAGTGCTAGAAGTAGCGGGGGCCAAGAGACCCAGTACTTC. It codes for CSARSSGGQETQYF.